A single T cell receptor (beta chain) is shown here with its context. It lacks a known antigen. The input lacks base qualities; no much larger clone sits a single base away. This sample is drawn from a study of blood T cell repertoires in COVID-19 (dated by TCRdb to 2018 to 2021). Study-level background: Samples covering the acute and convalescent phases of COVID-19 were provided by collaborators in the United States, Italy and Spain. The material from the prospective study consisted of cDNA or gDNA derived from T cells, B-cell-depleted T cells, or PBMCs. Deeply sampled blood TCRbeta repertoires from subjects exposed to, actively infected with, or recovered from COVID-19 were included in the dataset. The repertoires were released in a freely available public database intended as a resource for research on the immune response to SARS-CoV-2. Samples came from the ongoing ImmuneRACE study (first 160 participants) plus 1,254 subjects from 6 global collaborators. Sample metadata almost always included a de-identified subject ID, COVID-19 status, age in years and sex. Where available, HLA class I and class II types were taken from metadata supplied by the sample provider and were not determined by assay-based typing.

The immunoSEQ Assay, a bias-controlled multiplex PCR, was used to amplify TCRbeta CDR3 regions from genomic DNA. Per the source publication's procedure: The number of nucleated cells in each sample was estimated from the amplification of reference gene primers within the assay. To quantify the absolute abundance of each unique TCRbeta CDR3 rearrangement, sequence reads were collapsed and filtered. For each sample, productive Simpson clonality was calculated as the square root of Simpson's diversity index over productive rearrangements. Drawn from immuneACCESS, this table holds only the in-frame rearrangements with V and J called that TCRdb kept. Clones are partly lost; checked studies trace under half to an unresolved V gene and leave the rest unexplained. The V and J calls and clone size come from that table; D and trimming were worked out from the DNA. For this sample the table gives some 70,000 clones, of which approximately 80% were detected only once. 20% of the sample comes from the top ten.

The collaborating institutions used their own protocols to collect whole blood in K2EDTA tubes. For TCRbeta analysis, collaborators shipped samples as frozen whole blood, isolated PBMCs, or DNA extracted from either of those sample types. Paper-wide results and their limitations: How much clinical and demographic metadata was included differed by source and by participant, and the metadata was provided uncurated.

The specimen was peripheral blood. The clonotype comes from a woman in her 70s with acute or convalescent COVID-19.

The nucleotide sequence reads as follows: TGCGCCAGCAGTGAGTCGAGCGACGGGATGAACACTGAAGCTTTCTTT. The encoded protein is CASSESSDGMNTEAFF. The V and J segments used are TRBV10-1 and TRBJ1-1; no confident D gene assignment can be made. V drops 0 bases and J drops 0 bases, leaving 11 bases in between. The CDR3 holds 16 amino acids from the cysteine to the phenylalanine. Only the CDR3 part of the read is kept: 48 bases, read in frame from the first base. The germline V gene (reference sequence) sets CDR1 to WNHNN and CDR2 to SYGVQD.